This paragraph reports one TCR beta chain. Its antigen specificity is not known. A much bigger clone sits one base away, suggesting this may be a read error. Because it lacks the conserved phenylalanine or tryptophan at the end, this CDR3 is likely a read error. V sheds 0 bases and J sheds 0 bases, leaving 20 bases between their ends. The CDR1 and CDR2 encoded by the germline V gene are MGHRA and YSYEKL. Ends included, the CDR3 has 19 residues. The retained sequence is limited to the CDR3, 57 bases, with the frame set at the first base. To build artificial thymic organoids, human HSPCs were aggregated with MS5 murine stromal cells transduced with human DLL1, and the aggregates were cultured at an air-liquid interface. Hematopoietic stem and progenitor cells that were CD34+CD3-, FACS-purified and depleted of residual T cells served as the seed cells for the organoids. The organoids were grown in serum-free RB27 medium, which consisted of RPMI 1640 supplemented with B27, FLT3L, IL-7 and ascorbic acid. Before RNA extraction, CD3+TCRalphabeta+CD8 single positive T cells from organoids and thymus were sorted by FACS. Total RNA was purified from 40,000 to 200,000 sorted cells per sample with the RNeasy Micro kit, and quality checked on an Agilent RNA 6000 Nano chip.

TCRalpha and TCRbeta libraries were amplified in separate semi-nested PCR reactions using Advantage 2 and reverse primers located in the TRAC or TRBC constant regions. First-strand cDNA synthesis used between about 3 and 500 ng of total RNA. TCR cDNA libraries were generated by 5'-RACE using the SMARTer PCR cDNA Synthesis kit, with a poly-dT primer for first-strand synthesis. Each semi-nested reverse primer in the constant region carried a 5-nucleotide sample-specific barcode, and the resulting products were cleaned up with the Zymo DNA Clean and Concentrator-5 kit. As many as ten barcoded samples were combined into a pool, ligated to Illumina adaptors, and sequenced on an Illumina MiSeq as 2 x 150 bp paired-end reads. In the source study's methods: After demultiplexing, reads were aligned using BLAT against a custom library built from IMGT containing every combination of human TRAV, TRAJ, TRBV, TRBD and TRBJ. The best BLAT hits were picked using pslCDnaFilter (-maxAligns=1, -ignoreIntrons), and custom Perl scripts were used to calculate clonotype frequencies. The raw public reads went through TCRdb reprocessing: fastp at Q25, MiXCR clone calling, in-frame beta chains kept. Every distinct CDR3 protein forms one entry, paired with its most common genes and DNA. These V and J calls originate from TCRdb's pipeline instead of the authors' own analysis. This sample gives 8,200 or so distinct CDR3 sequences in total; around 25% of them show up just once. 2.5% to 3.5% of the sample is taken by the ten largest.

This sample was included in a study of T cells generated in artificial thymic organoids (dated by TCRdb to the late 2010s). Describing the broader study: TCR alpha and beta CDR3 repertoires of in vitro artificial thymic organoid-derived CD8 single positive T cells were compared with thymic and peripheral blood naive CD8 T cells. The repertoire sequencing data shown were described as representative of three independent experiments. Study-wide findings and limitations: Physiological TCR clonotype diversity, comparable to that of thymic and blood naive CD8 T cells, was observed in organoid-derived CD8 single positive T cells. Organoid-derived T cells did not show skewed Valpha or Vbeta usage, which argues against unconventional lineages or clonal expansions being dominant.

Sequenced input: naive CD8+ T cells grown in artificial thymic organoids from cord blood stem and progenitor cells. Taken with the paper, the label for cell subset or site translates to: CD3+TCRalphabeta+CD8SP T cells; for blood, CD45RO-CCR7+ naive CD8+ T cells. The sequence is built from TRBV4-1 and TRBJ2-5, and possibly TRBD2, on 6 matching bases. This sequence was found in a human donor who gave cord blood stem cells for thymic organoid culture, a cardiac surgery patient who gave postnatal thymus, or a blood donor (not recorded which). The nucleotide sequence is TGCGCCAGCAGCCAAGATCCCTGGGGAATAGCGGAGTACCAAGAGACCCAGTACCTC. It encodes CASSQDPWGIAEYQETQYL.